The clone carrying this T cell receptor (beta chain) was counted only a few times. The antigen remains undetermined. These data belong to a study of cytomegalovirus exposure and HLA in healthy donors. Germline CDR1 KGHSH, CDR2 LQKENI. The CDR3 spans 13 residues. V shed 4 bases and J shed 9 bases, with 13 bases lying between them. PCR primers comprised 60 Vbeta and 13 Jbeta primers. TCRdb keeps only in-frame clones here, not all; method: immunoSEQ multiplex PCR. Counted here are some 250,000 clones, 82% occurring once; the ten biggest clones make up 5% to 6.5%. General study findings and limits: Presence/absence analyses rested on an assumption that sequencing depth was roughly uniform across donors. Most CMV-associated TCR beta chains were later found to appear HLA-restricted.

The chain carries TRBV18 and TRBJ2-1, with D maybe TRBD1 (6 bases). This TCR came from a woman in her 40s in good health and CMV-seropositive. Material: PBMCs. In nucleotides, the CDR3 is TGTGCCAGCTCACGCGCGCAGGGGAGTGAGCAGTTCTTC. Translated: CASSRAQGSEQFF.